In its sample, the clone carrying this T cell receptor (beta chain) is medium-sized. No antigen is known for it. Treatment of any kind had been given to no patient before thyroid surgery. This sample stems from a study of metastatic and nonmetastatic thyroid tumors. For the study at large: The study looked at repertoires side by side in blood and in tumor or nodule tissue from malignant and benign thyroid patients.

Under the authors' procedure: A papillary thyroid cancer distant-metastasis classifier was built from CDR3 differences across clinicopathological groups. MiXCR re-clonotyped the PCR reads for TCRdb. The authors' filters were not applied to this entry. This table holds some 15,000 clones, 15% to 18% found once. Points from the study as a whole: For both blood and tumor, malignant thyroid tumors reportedly showed significantly higher TCR beta diversity than benign nodules did.

The CDR3 extends over 12 amino acids. V was clipped by 6 bases and J by 10 bases, with 15 bases between them. Sequenced: blood. V and J are TRBV12-3 or TRBV12-4 and TRBJ1-2; perhaps TRBD1 as D (5 bases). This TCR came from a female donor with papillary thyroid cancer or a benign thyroid nodule (not recorded which). Some clones in this sample may be carry-over from other donors' samples. In nucleotides, the CDR3 is TGTGCCAGCAGCCCCGGGGGGTCGGACTACACCTTC. Protein sequence: CASSPGGSDYTF.